Following are 28 T cell receptor gamma chains from one sample sequenced in a study of γδ T cells in repeated Plasmodium falciparum infection. TCRdb called clones anew from the multiplex PCR reads with CATT. The table includes 25,000 to 30,000 gamma-chain clones, over 2.5% detected once. Flow sorting of PBMC yielded separate Vgamma9/Vdelta2+ and Vdelta2-negative gammadelta T cell populations for bulk repertoire analysis. The sequenced material came from gamma-delta T cells from blood. The receptors shown here come from a pool of human donors (malaria-infected and uninfected, not separated).

There are a few counts of this clone. The protein held in TCRdb is that of a much larger clone and does not match this DNA's translation at residue 3, likely because of a read error; the protein shown is translated from the DNA. Called V gene: TRGV9; the J gene was not called. In germline, CDR1 is GITISATS, CDR2 ISYDGTV (reference sequence). This CDR3 is 14 amino acids long. The CDR3 sequence is CAVWEYRRGRIKLF. The CDR3 bases are TGTGCCGTGTGGGAGTACCGCCGGGGAAGAATAAAACTCTTT.

About this clone: The translation of this DNA and the TCRdb protein of a much larger clone differ at residue 12, probably owing to a read error; the protein shown here is translated from the DNA. No J gene was called, and the V gene is TRGV2. Germline V gene lookup returns CDR1 EGSNGY and CDR2 YDSYNSKV. CDR3 length equals 14 residues. As DNA, the CDR3 is TGTGCCACCTGGGACGGGCACGTAAGGTATAAGGAACTCTTT. It encodes CATWDGHVRYKELF.

There are a few counts of this clone. This likely stems from a read error, as it lies one base from a far larger clone. In the same sample, other DNA sequences code for this CDR3. V usage is TRGV9 and J usage is TRGJ1 or TRGJ2. TCRdb leaves out the J gene; it was filled in here by matching the DNA to germline. The CDR3 is 14 residues long. Germline V gene sequence: CDR1 GITISATS, CDR2 ISYDGTV (reference sequence). CDR3 residues: CALWEVFDYYKKLF. CDR3 coding DNA: TGTGCCCTGTGGGAGGTCTTTGATTATTATAAGAAACTCTTT.

This clone has a handful of counts. A far larger clone differs by one base, so this is likely a read error. Other DNA sequences in the same sample also yield this CDR3. Here the CDR3 reads CATWDETRYYKKLF. As DNA, the CDR3 is TGTGCCACCTGGGATGAGACCCGTTATTACAAGAAACTCTTT. V and J are TRGV4 and TRGJ1 or TRGJ2. TCRdb is silent on the J gene; assignment here came from matching the DNA to germline. CDR3 size: 14 residues. Germline-derived CDR1 and CDR2 are EGSTGY and YDSYTSSV.

On this clone itself: The mismatch at residue 11 between this DNA's translation and the TCRdb protein of a much larger clone likely reflects a read error; the protein shown is translated from the DNA. The chain has TRGV9 and TRGJ1 or TRGJ2. The CDR3 spans 15 residues. The germline CDR1 and CDR2 sequences are GITISATS and ISYDGTV (reference sequence). The ends lost 0 bases at V and 8 bases at J; junction bases unmatched: 13. The CDR3 region has the DNA TGTGCCTTGTGGGAGGTGCATAGGTCCGGTCATAAGAAACTCTTT. Its translation: CALWEVHRSGHKKLF.

This clone appeared many times. A far larger clone is one base from this, pointing to a likely read error. Other DNA sequences in this specimen translate into the identical CDR3. This sequence joins TRGV9 and TRGJ1 or TRGJ2. TCRdb lists no J gene, so it was determined here by aligning the DNA to germline. The CDR3 sequence is 14 residues long. Germline V gene lookup returns CDR1 GITISATS and CDR2 ISYDGTV (reference sequence). The CDR3 sequence: CALWEATLYYKKLF. The CDR3 DNA is TGCGCCTTGTGGGAGGCAACTCTTTATTATAAGAAACTCTTT.

In its sample, this clone was seen many times. It is likely a read error: a sequence one base away is far more abundant. In the same sample, other DNA sequences code for this CDR3. A V gene of TRGV9 was called, but no J gene was assigned. Germline CDR1 and CDR2: GITISATS and ISYDGTV (reference sequence). CDR3 length: 15 residues. The CDR3 nucleotides read TGTGCCTTGTGGGAGCCCACATACTTTTATTATAAGAAACTCTTC. Translating gives CALWEPTYFYYKKLF.

This clone has a count of ten or more. With only one base between it and a far larger clone, this is likely a read error. CDR3 region: CATWEGYKKLF. The CDR3, as DNA: TGTGCCACCTGGGAGGGATATAAGAAGCTCTTT. V gene TRGV8 was called; the J gene was not. CDR3 size: 11 residues. Germline CDR1 reads VENAVY; CDR2 reads YDSYNSRV.

In its sample, this clone was seen a few times. A far more abundant clone sits one base away, making this likely a read error. This sample also contains other DNA sequences that code for the same CDR3. The chain couples TRGV3 to TRGJP2. Trimming at V came to 6 bases and at J to 8 bases, leaving 12 bases not matched to a gene. Germline V gene lookup returns CDR1 VTNTFY and CDR2 YDVSTARD (reference sequence). The CDR3 spans 14 residues. CDR3: CATWTGRGDWIKTF. The CDR3 DNA reads TGTGCCACCTGGACAGGCCGTGGCGATTGGATCAAGACGTTT.

This clone appeared many times. The sample carries other DNA sequences with the same CDR3. This rearrangement joins TRGV2 to TRGJ1 or TRGJ2. V was pared by 0 bases and J by 7 bases, with 6 bases of the junction left unmatched. Germline-derived CDR1 and CDR2 are EGSNGY and YDSYNSKV. The CDR3 covers 13 residues. CDR3 protein: CATWDGPGYKKLF. The CDR3 DNA reads as TGTGCCACCTGGGACGGGCCGGGGTATAAGAAACTCTTT.

This clone was seen many times. Given a much more abundant clone one base away, this may be a read error. The chain employs TRGV4 and TRGJ1 or TRGJ2. Trimming at V came to 0 bases and at J to 9 bases, leaving 20 bases not matched to a gene. The CDR3 covers 17 residues. Germline CDR1 reads EGSTGY; CDR2 reads YDSYTSSV. CDR3 nucleotide sequence: TGTGCCACCTGGGATGGGCCTTCACCCTTGCCACACTCTAAGAAACTCTTT. This translates into CATWDGPSPLPHSKKLF.

With regard to this clone: A single base is all that separates this from a far larger clone, so a read error is likely. This specimen includes other DNA sequences encoding the same CDR3. The V gene is listed as TRGV9; no J gene was called. This CDR3 region has 18 residues. CDR1 and CDR2 from the germline V gene are GITISATS and ISYDGTV (reference sequence). This CDR3 is CALWEVRRGELGKKIKVF. The CDR3 coding sequence is TGTGCCTTGTGGGAGGTGCGGAGAGGAGAGTTGGGCAAAAAAATTAAGGTATTT.

In regard to this clone: A far larger clone is off by one base, so a read error is likely. Other DNA sequences in the sample encode the same CDR3. The J gene is TRGJ1 or TRGJ2, the V gene TRGV9. Per germline, CDR1 GITISATS and CDR2 ISYDGTV (reference sequence). The CDR3 covers 13 residues. CDR3 in amino acids: CALWEVGFRKKLF. CDR3 nucleotide sequence: TGTGCCCTGTGGGAGGTGGGGTTTAGGAAGAAACTCTTT.

In its sample, this clone was seen many times. CDR3 region: CATWDGLHHNYYKKLF. The CDR3 DNA sequence: TGTGCCACCTGGGACGGGCTCCATCATAATTATTATAAGAAACTCTTT. The chain joins TRGV2 to TRGJ1 or TRGJ2. The CDR3 has 16 amino acids. Germline V gene sequence: CDR1 EGSNGY, CDR2 YDSYNSKV. V lost 0 bases, J lost 1 base, and 9 bases stayed unmatched.

This clone has ten or more counts. The CDR3 reads CATWDRPGCYYKKLF. CDR3 nucleotide sequence: TGTGCCACCTGGGACAGGCCCGGATGTTATTATAAGAAACTCTTT. The V call is TRGV3, the J call TRGJ1 or TRGJ2. The trim removed 0 bases at V and 3 bases at J, leaving 8 bases unmatched. This CDR3 has 15 residues. Germline V gene sequence: CDR1 VTNTFY, CDR2 YDVSTARD (reference sequence).

This clone was counted a few times. It is likely a read error: a sequence one base away is far more abundant. It is unclear where the CDR3 begins or ends on the DNA, so no DNA is shown, and the CDR3 is as TCRdb lists it. No J gene was named, though the V gene is TRGV5. The germline CDR1 and CDR2 sequences are VINAFY and YDVSNSKD. The CDR3 comprises 30 residues, both ends counted. The CDR3 sequence is CATWDSRVRNSLAVEQHLLSQVSIGRIQHF.

As concerns this clone: The amino acid sequence in TCRdb belongs to a much larger clone and departs from this DNA's translation at residue 15, likely a sequencing read error; the sequence shown is translated from the DNA. V gene TRGV9 was called; the J gene was not. The germline V gene encodes CDR1 GITISATS and CDR2 ISYDGTV (reference sequence). This CDR3 has 17 residues. CDR3 loop: CALWEGKQELGKKIQVF. In nucleotides, the CDR3 is TGTGCCTTGTGGGAAGGAAAACAAGAGTTGGGCAAAAAAATCCAGGTATTT.

This clone was counted at least ten times. This DNA's translation differs at residue 11 from TCRdb's protein, which comes from a much larger clone; a read error is likely, and the protein shown is translated from the DNA. The J gene has no call, while the V gene is TRGV4. This CDR3 has 13 residues. From germline, CDR1 is EGSTGY and CDR2 YDSYTSSV. CDR3 region: CATWDSMSYKELF. CDR3 nucleotide sequence: TGTGCCACCTGGGATAGTATGAGTTATAAGGAACTCTTT.

This clone was seen only a few times. The protein that TCRdb holds for this DNA derives from a much larger clone and differs from the translated DNA at residue 6, which likely indicates a read error; the protein shown here is translated from the DNA. The CDR3 DNA sequence: TGTGCCACCTGGGACGGGCGCCTTGGTAAGAAACTCTTT. This encodes CATWDGRLGKKLF. The rearrangement links TRGV5 to TRGJ1 or TRGJ2. The J gene, not given by TCRdb, was assigned here from a germline match of the nucleotide sequence. Germline V CDR1 and CDR2: VINAFY, YDVSNSKD. This CDR3 is built from 13 residues. Unmatched junction bases numbered 11, after V lost 3 bases and J lost 9 bases.

At least ten counts were recorded for this clone. The gene calls are TRGV5 and TRGJ1 or TRGJ2. The junction had 6 bases not matched to a gene; V was cut back by 0 bases and J by 4 bases. Germline V gene data show CDR1 as VINAFY and CDR2 as YDVSNSKD. This CDR3 is built from 14 residues. The CDR3 spells CATWDRSLYYKKLF. The CDR3 DNA sequence: TGTGCCACCTGGGACAGGTCCCTCTATTATAAGAAACTCTTT.

In this sample, this clone turned up a few times. A far larger clone is a single base away, which makes a read error likely. It is unclear where the CDR3 begins or ends on the DNA, so no DNA is shown, and the CDR3 is as TCRdb lists it. The sample has other DNA sequences that encode this CDR3 too. No J gene call was made, and the V gene is TRGV9. The CDR3 spans 27 residues, counting both ends. CDR1 is GITISATS and CDR2 is ISYDGTV in the germline V gene (reference sequence). The CDR3 loop reads CALFQRNSLAVEQHLLSQVSIGRIQHF.

This clone was found many times. TCRdb records a much larger clone's protein for this DNA, with a difference at residue 3 that likely arises from a read error; the protein given is the translation of the DNA. This chain links TRGV9 with TRGJP. The J gene comes from matching the DNA to germline here; TCRdb lacks it. In germline, CDR1 is GITISATS, CDR2 ISYDGTV (reference sequence). The CDR3 runs 12 residues. The CDR3 region is CASWEVRKIKVF. The CDR3 region has the DNA TGTGCCTCGTGGGAGGTTAGGAAAATCAAGGTATTT.

This clone was counted many times. The chain has TRGV3 and TRGJ1 or TRGJ2. Trimming cost V 1 base and J 9 bases; bases outside gene matches: 6. This CDR3 comprises 12 residues. The V gene's germline CDR1 is VTNTFY and CDR2 YDVSTARD (reference sequence). CDR3 bases: TGTGCCACCTGGGACAGATCTCGTAAGAAACTCTTT. Translation: CATWDRSRKKLF.

Notes on this clone: Its ends do not fully match the called genes, so a read error is possible. This sequence joins TRGV4 and TRGJ1 or TRGJ2. Here the J gene was assigned by germline matching of the DNA, as TCRdb has none. CDR3 length equals 9 residues. Germline loops: CDR1 EGSTGY, CDR2 YDSYTSSV. The CDR3 nucleotides read TGCGCCGGCTATTATAAGAAACTCTTT. Its protein is CAGYYKKLF.

As concerns this clone: It differs at one base from a far larger clone, so likely a read error. The same CDR3 also results from other DNA sequences found in this sample. V usage is TRGV4 and J usage is TRGJ1 or TRGJ2. Germline loops: CDR1 EGSTGY, CDR2 YDSYTSSV. The CDR3 extends over 14 amino acids. This CDR3 is CATWDDLNYYKKLF. The CDR3, as DNA: TGTGCCACCTGGGATGATCTTAATTATTATAAGAAACTCTTC.

This clone occurred many times. The amino acid sequence in TCRdb belongs to a much larger clone and departs from this DNA's translation at residue 11, likely a sequencing read error; the sequence shown is translated from the DNA. The chain recombines TRGV4 with TRGJ1 or TRGJ2. Assignment of the J gene here rests on matching the DNA to germline, because TCRdb gives none. CDR1 is EGSTGY and CDR2 is YDSYTSSV in the germline V gene. CDR3 size: 14 residues. CDR3 coding DNA: TGTGCCACCTGGGATGGGCCTCGTCGTTATGAGAAACTCTTT. Its translation is CATWDGPRRYEKLF.

With regard to this clone: The translation of this DNA and the TCRdb protein of a much larger clone differ at residue 5, probably owing to a read error; the protein shown here is translated from the DNA. The V call is TRGV5, the J call TRGJ1 or TRGJ2. The CDR3 runs 13 residues. Per germline, CDR1 VINAFY and CDR2 YDVSNSKD. J gave up 7 bases and V 5 bases, and 11 bases lay outside the gene matches. CDR3 protein: CATWGFSGYKKLF. The CDR3 nucleotides are TGTGCCACCTGGGGGTTCTCGGGATATAAGAAACTCTTT.

This clone has at least ten counts. The chain uses TRGV2 and TRGJ1 or TRGJ2. The CDR3 contains 13 residues. V lost 2 bases and J lost 9; bases outside the gene matches: 10. The germline V gene encodes CDR1 EGSNGY and CDR2 YDSYNSKV. In nucleotides, the CDR3 is TGTGCCACCTGGGACGCCGCGAGGGGTAAGAAACTCTTT. It is translated as CATWDAARGKKLF.